This record looks at one T cell receptor beta chain sequence and its context. This entry is derived from a study of blood T cells in healthy people across ages. All donors came from Russia, were Caucasian and healthy, and spanned ages roughly 6 to 95. Each donor supplied approximately 10 milliliters of peripheral blood. Then a second PCR, running roughly 7 to 11 cycles, was carried out with a sample-barcoded 5' primer and a J-beta primer mix. Template switching added a 12-random-nucleotide identifier to every cDNA molecule. MiXCR was run by TCRdb on the 5' RACE reads, yielding one entry per CDR3 protein. Among roughly 800,000 distinct CDR3 sequences, roughly 25% were seen once, and the ten largest hold more than 3%. The germline CDR1 and CDR2 sequences are ENHRY and SYGVKD. The length of the CDR3 is 16 residues. V was clipped by 5 bases and J by 0 bases, with 13 bases between them. This sample was also put to use in a study of T cells of mothers and their children. That investigation notes: Persisting microchimeric T cell clones went undetected.

This sequence was found in a boy younger than 18 in good health. The rearrangement joins TRBV10-3 to TRBJ1-4, with D maybe TRBD1 (6 bases). Material for sequencing was blood. Written as DNA, the CDR3 is TGTGCCATCAGTTTAAACGACAGGTCAACTAATGAAAAACTGTTTTTT. Amino acid sequence: CAISLNDRSTNEKLFF.